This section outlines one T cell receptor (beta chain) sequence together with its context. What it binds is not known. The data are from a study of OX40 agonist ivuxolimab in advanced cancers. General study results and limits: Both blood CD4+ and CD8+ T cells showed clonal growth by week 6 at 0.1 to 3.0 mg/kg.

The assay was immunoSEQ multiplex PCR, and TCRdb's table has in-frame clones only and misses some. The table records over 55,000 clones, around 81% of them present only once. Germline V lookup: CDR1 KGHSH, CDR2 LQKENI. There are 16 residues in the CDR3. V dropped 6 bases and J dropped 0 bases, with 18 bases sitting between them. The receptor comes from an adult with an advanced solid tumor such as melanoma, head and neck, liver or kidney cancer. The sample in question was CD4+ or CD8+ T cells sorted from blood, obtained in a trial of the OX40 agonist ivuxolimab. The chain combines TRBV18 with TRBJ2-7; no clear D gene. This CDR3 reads CASSSFASQSSYEQYF. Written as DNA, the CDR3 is TGTGCCAGCTCCTCCTTTGCTAGTCAGAGCTCCTACGAGCAGTACTTC.